This TCR beta chain came from a study of OX40 agonist ivuxolimab in advanced cancers. Overall study context: Age averaged roughly 60 years (range about 20 to 80), and about 86% were male.

Only in-frame clones appear in the TCRdb table, and some are missing; sequencing was by immunoSEQ multiplex PCR. Of about 100,000 clones in the sample, roughly 80% are singletons; the top ten hold approximately 5%. Broader study findings: Compared with CD4+, CD8+ T cells on average had more expanded clones.

Baseline was the first blood sampling point, followed by cycle 4 day 1 and cycle 7 day 1. Comments on this clone: The target antigen is unknown.

The V gene's germline CDR1 is SGHNT and CDR2 YYREEE (reference sequence). V dropped 4 bases and J dropped 3; count of bases not matched to a gene: 13. This CDR3 contains 18 residues. This sequence joins TRBV5-4 and TRBJ2-3; 11 bases align to TRBD2. Material: CD4+ or CD8+ T cells sorted from blood, obtained in a trial of the OX40 agonist ivuxolimab. This receptor was identified in an adult with an advanced solid tumor such as melanoma, head and neck, liver or kidney cancer. CDR3 region: CASSPYRLAGLGTDTQYF. The DNA of the CDR3 is TGTGCCAGCAGCCCCTATCGACTAGCGGGACTGGGGACAGATACGCAGTATTTT.